A single sample gave rise to the 13 T cell receptor beta chains below, sequenced in a study of blood T cell repertoires in COVID-19. The assay was immunoSEQ multiplex PCR, and TCRdb's table has in-frame clones only and misses some. The profile shows around 200,000 clones, over 75% of them singletons. Specimen: peripheral blood. The origin of the receptors is a man aged 35 to 55 with active or convalescent COVID-19.

V gene TRBV19 combines with J gene TRBJ1-1, with a tentative D call TRBD1 (6 bases). V gave up 1 base and J gave up 5 bases, with 14 bases separating them. Germline V gene data show CDR1 as LNHDA and CDR2 as SQIVND (reference sequence). The CDR3 is 15 amino acids. The CDR3 is CASSIGVLGATEAFF. In nucleotides, the CDR3 is TGTGCCAGTAGTATAGGTGTATTGGGGGCTACTGAAGCTTTCTTT.

The table lists this clone with a count of one. The chain links TRBV3-1 (or the pseudogene TRBV3-2) to TRBJ2-1, with 8 bases aligning to TRBD1. The CDR3 spans 20 residues. Germline V gene sequence: CDR1 LGHDT, CDR2 YNNKEL (reference sequence). J gave up 6 bases and V 0 bases, and 19 bases lay outside the gene matches. This CDR3 is CASSQERDRGLVARGNEQFF. CDR3 DNA sequence: TGTGCCAGCAGCCAAGAAAGAGACAGGGGTTTGGTAGCGAGAGGCAATGAGCAGTTCTTC.

The V call is TRBV7-9, the J call TRBJ2-7; 7 positions match TRBD1. This CDR3 contains 14 residues. Germline CDR1 and CDR2: SEHNR and FQNEAQ (reference sequence). V trimming: 5 bases; J trimming: 4 bases; junction bases outside the gene matches: 8. The CDR3 sequence is CASSLQQGVYEQYF. CDR3 DNA sequence: TGTGCCAGCAGCCTTCAGCAGGGGGTTTACGAGCAGTACTTC.

The chain is built from TRBV6-5 and TRBJ1-6; the match to TRBD1 covers 8 bases. Per germline, CDR1 MNHEY and CDR2 SVGAGI. V lost 8 bases to trimming and J lost 13 bases; unmatched junction nucleotides: 10. This CDR3 is 13 amino acids long. The DNA of the CDR3 is TGTGCCAGCGGTTGGACAGGGAACTCCCCCCTCCACTTT. This codes for CASGWTGNSPLHF.

A few counts support this clone. The CDR3 DNA reads as TGTGCCAGCAGTGGACTAGCGGGGGGCACAGATACGCAGTATTTT. It specifies CASSGLAGGTDTQYF. The chain couples TRBV6-4 to TRBJ2-3, with 12 bases aligning to TRBD2. V lost 4 bases and J lost 1; bases outside the gene matches: 0. Germline V gene sequence: CDR1 MRHNA, CDR2 SNTAGT. The CDR3 runs to 15 residues.

The V and J genes are TRBV12-3 or TRBV12-4 and TRBJ1-3; 10 bases map to TRBD1. There are 13 residues in the CDR3. The CDR3 region is CAGQGNSGNTIYF. The CDR3 bases are TGTGCGGGACAGGGGAACTCTGGAAACACCATATATTTT.

J is TRBJ1-1 and V is TRBV18; TRBD1 aligns across 8 bases. V lost 6 bases, J lost 2 bases, and 5 bases stayed unmatched. The CDR3 spans 14 residues. The germline V gene encodes CDR1 KGHSH and CDR2 LQKENI. The CDR3 nucleotides read TGTGCCAGCTCGACGACAGGGGATAACACTGAAGCTTTCTTT. Translating gives CASSTTGDNTEAFF.

V gene TRBV7-6 combines with J gene TRBJ2-1, with 9 positions matching TRBD2. The CDR3 is made up of 16 amino acids. Trimming took 1 base from V and 2 from J; bases not matched to a gene: 3. The germline V gene encodes CDR1 SGHVS and CDR2 FNYEAQ. The CDR3, as DNA: TGTGCCAGCAGCTTAGGGCGGGGGGGCACCTACAATGAGCAGTTCTTC. It is translated as CASSLGRGGTYNEQFF.

This clone has just one count. The V and J genes are TRBV27 and TRBJ1-3, with 7 bases matching TRBD1. This CDR3 has 17 residues. Germline CDR1 MNHEY, CDR2 SMNVEV (reference sequence). The trim removed 0 bases at V and 1 base at J, leaving 6 bases unmatched. This CDR3 is CASSLSTTGLSGNTIYF. CDR3 nucleotides: TGTGCCAGCAGTTTATCGACGACAGGGTTGTCTGGAAACACCATATATTTT.

This chain joins TRBV19 and TRBJ1-2; a weak D match, TRBD1 (5 bases). The CDR3 extends over 14 amino acids. Trimming stripped 5 bases from V and 4 bases from J, with 14 bases between. The germline V gene has CDR1 LNHDA and CDR2 SQIVND (reference sequence). CDR3 amino acids: CASSSGGTLYGYTF. The DNA of the CDR3 is TGTGCCAGTAGTTCCGGGGGGACCCTCTATGGCTACACCTTC.

This rearrangement joins TRBV5-1 to TRBJ1-1; D gene unclear. Germline V gene sequence: CDR1 SGHRS, CDR2 YFSETQ. V lost 4 bases and J 6 bases, leaving 13 bases between the germline ends. The CDR3 spans 13 residues. In nucleotides, the CDR3 is TGCGCCAGCAGCCCCTCGGGTGCGGCTGAAGCTTTCTTT. This translates into CASSPSGAAEAFF.

The V gene is TRBV11-3, the J gene TRBJ2-1; 8 bases align to TRBD1. The CDR3 runs to 13 residues. Germline lookup yields CDR1 SGHNT and CDR2 YENEEA. The junction had 6 bases not matched to a gene; V was cut back by 7 bases and J by 7 bases. The CDR3 region has the DNA TGTGCCAGCATGCAGGGGGCTGAAAATGAGCAGTTCTTC. Its protein is CASMQGAENEQFF.

The chain employs TRBV5-6 and TRBJ2-2, with a tentative D call TRBD2 (5 bases). Per germline, CDR1 SGHDT and CDR2 YYEEEE. The V gene lost 2 bases and the J gene lost 4 bases, with 6 bases spanning the gap. This CDR3 has 13 amino acids. DNA for the CDR3: TGTGCCAGCAGCTTTGGACTCACCGGGGAGCTGTTTTTT. It translates to CASSFGLTGELFF.